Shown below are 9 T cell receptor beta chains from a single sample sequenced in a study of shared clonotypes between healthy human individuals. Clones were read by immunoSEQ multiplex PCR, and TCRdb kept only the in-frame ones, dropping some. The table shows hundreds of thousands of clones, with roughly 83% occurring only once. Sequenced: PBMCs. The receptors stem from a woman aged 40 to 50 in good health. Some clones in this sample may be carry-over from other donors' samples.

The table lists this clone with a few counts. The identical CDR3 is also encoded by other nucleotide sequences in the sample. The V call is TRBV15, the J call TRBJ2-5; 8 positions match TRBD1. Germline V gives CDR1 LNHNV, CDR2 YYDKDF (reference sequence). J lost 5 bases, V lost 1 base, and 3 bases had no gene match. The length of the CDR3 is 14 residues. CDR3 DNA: TGTGCCACCAGCAGAGGACAGGGGTCGGAGACCCAGTACTTC. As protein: CATSRGQGSETQYF.

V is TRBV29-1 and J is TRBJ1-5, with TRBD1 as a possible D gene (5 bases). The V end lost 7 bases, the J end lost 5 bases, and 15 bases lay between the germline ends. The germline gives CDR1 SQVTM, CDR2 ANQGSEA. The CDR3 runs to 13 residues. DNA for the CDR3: TGCAGCGCGCTAACAGGCGTAGATCAGCCCCAGCATTTT. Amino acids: CSALTGVDQPQHF.

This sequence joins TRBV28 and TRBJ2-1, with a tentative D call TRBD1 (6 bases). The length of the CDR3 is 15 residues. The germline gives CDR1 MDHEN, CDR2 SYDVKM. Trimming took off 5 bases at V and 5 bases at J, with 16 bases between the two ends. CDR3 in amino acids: CASSPSTGLDNEQFF. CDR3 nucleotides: TGTGCCAGCAGTCCCTCGACAGGCTTAGACAATGAGCAGTTCTTC.

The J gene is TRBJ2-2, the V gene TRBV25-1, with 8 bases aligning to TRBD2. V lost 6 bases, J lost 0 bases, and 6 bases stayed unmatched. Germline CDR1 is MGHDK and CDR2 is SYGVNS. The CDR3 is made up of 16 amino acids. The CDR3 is CASRLSSGPNTGELFF. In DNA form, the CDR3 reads TGTGCCAGCAGACTATCTAGCGGGCCGAACACCGGGGAGCTGTTTTTT.

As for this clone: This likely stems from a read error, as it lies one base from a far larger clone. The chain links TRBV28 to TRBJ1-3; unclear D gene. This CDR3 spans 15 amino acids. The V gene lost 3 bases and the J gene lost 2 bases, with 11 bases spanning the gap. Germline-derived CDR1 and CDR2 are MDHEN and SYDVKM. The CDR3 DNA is TGTGCCAGCAGTTTGACCAAGGTCACTGGAAACACCATATATTTT. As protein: CASSLTKVTGNTIYF. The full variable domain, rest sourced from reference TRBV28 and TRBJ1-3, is DVKVTQSSRYLVKRTGEKVFLECVQDMDHENMFWYRQDPGLGLRLIYFSYDVKMKEKGDIPEGYSVSREKKERFSLILESASTNQTSMYLCASSLTKVTGNTIYFGEGSWLTVV.

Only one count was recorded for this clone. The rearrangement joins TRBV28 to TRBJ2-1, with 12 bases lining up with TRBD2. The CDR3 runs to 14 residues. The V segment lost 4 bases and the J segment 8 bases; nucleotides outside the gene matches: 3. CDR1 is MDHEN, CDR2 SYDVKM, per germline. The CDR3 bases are TGTGCCAGCAGTTCTAGCGGGAGGGTGCATGAGCAGTTCTTC. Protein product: CASSSSGRVHEQFF.

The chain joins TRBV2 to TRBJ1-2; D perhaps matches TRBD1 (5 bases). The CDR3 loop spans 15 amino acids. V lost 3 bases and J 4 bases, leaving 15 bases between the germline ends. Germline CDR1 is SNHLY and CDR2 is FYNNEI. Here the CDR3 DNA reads TGTGCCAGCAGTGAGGACAACCGGATCGGCTATGGCTACACCTTC. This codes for CASSEDNRIGYGYTF. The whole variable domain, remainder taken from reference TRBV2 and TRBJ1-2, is EPEVTQTPSHQVTQMGQEVILRCVPISNHLYFYWYRQILGQKVEFLVSFYNNEISEKSEIFDDQFSVERPDGSNFTLKIRSTKLEDSAMYFCASSEDNRIGYGYTFGSGTRLTVV.

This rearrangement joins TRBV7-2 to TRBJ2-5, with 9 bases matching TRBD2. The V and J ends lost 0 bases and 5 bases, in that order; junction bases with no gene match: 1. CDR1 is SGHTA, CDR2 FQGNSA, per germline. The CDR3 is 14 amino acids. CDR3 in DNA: TGTGCCAGCAGCTTAGCGCGGGGGGGGGAGACCCAGTACTTC. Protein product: CASSLARGGETQYF.

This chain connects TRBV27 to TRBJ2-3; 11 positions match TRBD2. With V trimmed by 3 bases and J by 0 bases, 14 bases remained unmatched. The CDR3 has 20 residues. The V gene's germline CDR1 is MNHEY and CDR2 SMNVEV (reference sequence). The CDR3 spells CASSFFPKWGLAVSTDTQYF. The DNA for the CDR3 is TGTGCCAGCAGTTTCTTCCCAAAATGGGGACTAGCGGTTAGCACAGATACGCAGTATTTT.